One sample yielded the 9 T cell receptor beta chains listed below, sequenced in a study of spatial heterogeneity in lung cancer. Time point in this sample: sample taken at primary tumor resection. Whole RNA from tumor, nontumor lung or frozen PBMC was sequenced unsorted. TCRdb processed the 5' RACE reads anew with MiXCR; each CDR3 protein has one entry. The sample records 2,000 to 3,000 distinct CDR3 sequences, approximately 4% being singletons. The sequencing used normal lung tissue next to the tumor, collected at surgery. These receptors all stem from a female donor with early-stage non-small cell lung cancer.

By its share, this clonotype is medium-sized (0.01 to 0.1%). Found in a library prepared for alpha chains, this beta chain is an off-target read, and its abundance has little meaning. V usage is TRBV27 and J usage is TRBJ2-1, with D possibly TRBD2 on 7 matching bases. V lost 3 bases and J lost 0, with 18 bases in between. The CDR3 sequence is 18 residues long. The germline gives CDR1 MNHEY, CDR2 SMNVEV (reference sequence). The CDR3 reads CASSLSLRGGGSYNEQFF. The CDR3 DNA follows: TGTGCCAGCAGTTTGTCCCTTAGAGGGGGGGGCTCCTACAATGAGCAGTTCTTC.

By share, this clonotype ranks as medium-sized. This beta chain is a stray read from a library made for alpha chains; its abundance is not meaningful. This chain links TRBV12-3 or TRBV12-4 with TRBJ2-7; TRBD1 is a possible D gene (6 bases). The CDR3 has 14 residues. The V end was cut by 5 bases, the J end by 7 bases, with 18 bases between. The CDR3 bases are TGTGCCAGCAGTCCGGGACATATTGGTAGAGAGCAGTACTTC. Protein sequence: CASSPGHIGREQYF.

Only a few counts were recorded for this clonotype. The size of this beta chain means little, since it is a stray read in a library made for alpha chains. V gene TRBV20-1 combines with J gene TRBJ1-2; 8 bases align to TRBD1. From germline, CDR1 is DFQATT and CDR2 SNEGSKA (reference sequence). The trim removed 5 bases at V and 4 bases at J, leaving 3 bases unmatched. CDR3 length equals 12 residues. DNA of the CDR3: TGCAGTGCTCCGGGACAGGTCTATGGCTACACCTTC. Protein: CSAPGQVYGYTF.

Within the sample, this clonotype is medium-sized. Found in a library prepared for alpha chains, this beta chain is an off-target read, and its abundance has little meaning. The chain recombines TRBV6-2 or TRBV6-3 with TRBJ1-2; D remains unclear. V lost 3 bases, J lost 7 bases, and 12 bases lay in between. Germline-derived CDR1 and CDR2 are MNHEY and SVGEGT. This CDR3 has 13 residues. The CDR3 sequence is CASSYFTRGGYTF. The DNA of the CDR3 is TGTGCCAGCAGTTATTTCACCCGCGGTGGCTACACCTTC.

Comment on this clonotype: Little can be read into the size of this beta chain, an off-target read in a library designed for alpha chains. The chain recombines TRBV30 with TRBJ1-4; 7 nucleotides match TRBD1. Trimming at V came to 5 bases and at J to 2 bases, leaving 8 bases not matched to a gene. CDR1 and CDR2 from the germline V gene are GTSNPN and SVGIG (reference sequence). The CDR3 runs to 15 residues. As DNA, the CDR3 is TGTGCCTGGGGGACAGCGATTGGGACTAATGAAAAACTGTTTTTT. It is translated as CAWGTAIGTNEKLFF.

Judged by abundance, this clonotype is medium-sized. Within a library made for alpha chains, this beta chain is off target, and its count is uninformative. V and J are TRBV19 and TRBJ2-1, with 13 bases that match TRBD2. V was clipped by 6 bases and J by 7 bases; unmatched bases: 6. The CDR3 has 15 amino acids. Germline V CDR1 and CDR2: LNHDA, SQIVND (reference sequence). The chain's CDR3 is CASSSGTSGTNEQFF. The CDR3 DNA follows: TGTGCCAGTAGCTCCGGGACTAGCGGGACAAATGAGCAGTTCTTC. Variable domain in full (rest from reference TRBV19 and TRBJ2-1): DGGITQSPKYLFRKEGQNVTLSCEQNLNHDAMYWYRQDPGQGLRLIYYSQIVNDFQKGDIAEGYSVSREKKESFPLTVTSAQKNPTAFYLCASSSGTSGTNEQFFGPGTRLTVL.

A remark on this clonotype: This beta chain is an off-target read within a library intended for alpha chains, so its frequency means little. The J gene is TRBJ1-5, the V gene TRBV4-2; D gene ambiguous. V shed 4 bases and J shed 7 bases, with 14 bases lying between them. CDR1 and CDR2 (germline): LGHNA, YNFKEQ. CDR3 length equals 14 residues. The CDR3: CASSPGRGQQPQHF. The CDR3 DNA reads TGTGCCAGCAGCCCTGGCCGGGGTCAGCAGCCCCAGCATTTT.

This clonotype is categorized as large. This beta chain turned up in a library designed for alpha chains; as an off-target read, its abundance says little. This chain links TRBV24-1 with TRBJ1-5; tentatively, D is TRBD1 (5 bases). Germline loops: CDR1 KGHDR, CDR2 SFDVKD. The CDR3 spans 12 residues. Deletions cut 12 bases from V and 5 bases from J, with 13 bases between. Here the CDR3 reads CAANQGDQPQHF. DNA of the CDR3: TGTGCCGCCAACCAGGGAGATCAGCCCCAGCATTTT.

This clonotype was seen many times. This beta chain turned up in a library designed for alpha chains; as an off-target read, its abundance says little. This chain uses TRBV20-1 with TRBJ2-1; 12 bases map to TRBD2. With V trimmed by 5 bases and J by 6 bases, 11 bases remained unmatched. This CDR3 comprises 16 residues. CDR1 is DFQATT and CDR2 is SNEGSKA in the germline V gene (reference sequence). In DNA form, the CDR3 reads TGCAGTGCTCCTCGACTAGCGGGAGAGCAAATCAATGAGCAGTTCTTC. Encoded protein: CSAPRLAGEQINEQFF.